The rows below give T cell receptor beta chains drawn from one sample of a study of blood T cell repertoires in COVID-19. Sequencing was performed with immunoSEQ multiplex PCR; in TCRdb, only in-frame clones are kept and a portion is missing. Of roughly 250,000 clones in the sample, approximately 79% were seen once. Input material: peripheral blood. The receptor source for this set is a woman aged 40 to 50 with active or convalescent COVID-19. Each CDR3 is given with its conserved first and last residue. The D gene is left open where the match is weak. Expanded clones are given a class, and other clones once, few, many or no size at all.

v_gene	abundance	d_gene	j_gene	CDR3aa	CDR3nt
TRBV28	-	-	TRBJ1-3	CASWDTSGNTIYF	TGTGCCAGTTGGGACACGTCTGGAAACACCATATATTTT
TRBV19	once	-	TRBJ1-2	CASSTDYGGYTF	TGTGCCAGTAGTACTGACTACGGGGGCTACACCTTC
TRBV2	-	TRBD1	TRBJ1-6	CASITGTGGSPLHF	TGTGCCAGCATCACTGGGACAGGGGGCTCACCCCTCCACTTT
TRBV7-9	few	-	TRBJ1-4	CASSHRVDVEKLFF	TGTGCCAGCAGCCACAGGGTCGATGTCGAAAAACTGTTTTTT
TRBV5-6	-	TRBD1	TRBJ1-3	CASSQQGAGNTIYF	TGTGCCAGCAGCCAACAGGGGGCTGGAAACACCATATATTTT
TRBV7-9	-	-	TRBJ2-3	CASSLGASGTDTQYF	TGTGCCAGCTCCTTGGGGGCTAGCGGCACAGATACGCAGTATTTT
TRBV15	-	-	TRBJ1-2	CATSRIGEYGYTF	TGTGCCACCTCCAGGATCGGCGAATATGGCTACACCTTC
TRBV21-1	once	-	TRBJ2-1	CASSKDFGTSNEQFF	TGTGCCAGCAGCAAAGATTTTGGGACTAGCAATGAGCAGTTCTTC
TRBV3-1/TRBV3-2	-	-	TRBJ2-1	CASSQALLHEQFF	TGTGCCAGCAGTCAGGCGCTACTGCATGAGCAGTTCTTC
TRBV7-6	-	-	TRBJ2-5	CASSSAGGTQYF	TGTGCCAGCAGCTCCGCAGGTGGGACCCAGTACTTC
TRBV18	once	-	TRBJ1-5	CASSPPGFTGQPQHF	TGTGCCAGCTCACCACCGGGCTTTACGGGGCAGCCCCAGCATTTT
TRBV2	-	-	TRBJ1-1	CASRRTPNTEAFF	TGTGCCAGCAGAAGGACACCTAACACTGAAGCTTTCTTT
TRBV2	-	-	TRBJ1-2	CASVRDYGYTF	TGTGCCAGCGTGAGGGACTATGGCTACACCTTC
TRBV18	-	-	TRBJ2-3	CASSPPGGRTDTQYF	TGTGCCAGCTCACCACCTGGAGGGCGCACAGATACGCAGTATTTT
TRBV5-1	-	TRBD1	TRBJ1-1	CASSPRTGNTEAFF	TGCGCCAGCAGCCCCAGGACAGGGAACACTGAAGCTTTCTTT
TRBV13	few	-	TRBJ1-2	CASSSYGHTSF	TGTGCCAGCAGCTCCTATGGACATACAAGCTTC